One TCR beta chain is described in this entry. Within the sample, other DNA sequences also encode this same CDR3. Trimming shortened V by 0 bases and J by 1 base, and 7 bases separated the two germline ends. Germline values: CDR1 MNHEY, CDR2 SVGAGI. The CDR3 contains 14 residues. The sample is drawn from a study of technical replicates of blood from several donors. Produced via immunoSEQ multiplex PCR; TCRdb's table is partial and in-frame only. The table has roughly 80,000 clones, 94% seen once. The chain is built from TRBV6-5 and TRBJ2-7, with a possible D match to TRBD2 (6 bases). The specimen was T cells isolated from PBMCs. This receptor was obtained from a human donor in good health. Here the CDR3 reads CASSYSGGSYEQYF. CDR3 nucleotides: TGTGCCAGCAGTTACTCGGGAGGATCCTACGAGCAGTACTTC.